Below, 29 T cell receptor beta chains from the same sample are listed, as sequenced in a study of cytomegalovirus exposure and HLA in healthy donors. Sequenced by immunoSEQ multiplex PCR; TCRdb stores in-frame clones only, minus some. This sample yields some 150,000 clones, of which more than 70% are seen a single time; 3% belongs to the top ten. Sequencing used PBMCs. The receptors derive from a man aged 18 to 30 in good health and CMV-seronegative.

The chain carries TRBV5-4 and TRBJ1-1, with D unclear. Germline V gene sequence: CDR1 SGHNT, CDR2 YYREEE (reference sequence). This CDR3 spans 15 amino acids. Trimming left V 0 bases short and J 4 bases short, with 13 bases between. The CDR3 DNA follows: TGTGCCAGCAGCTTGGGTGGAGGGAAGGCCACTGAAGCTTTCTTT. As protein: CASSLGGGKATEAFF. Looking up the rest from reference TRBV5-4 and TRBJ1-1 gives the full variable domain: ETGVTQSPTHLIKTRGQQVTLRCSSQSGHNTVSWYQQALGQGPQFIFQYYREEENGRGNFPPRFSGLQFPNYSSELNVNALELDDSALYLCASSLGGGKATEAFFGQGTRLTVV.

This chain joins TRBV28 and TRBJ2-7; TRBD2 might be the D (5 bases). V shed 5 bases and J shed 3 bases, with 14 bases lying between them. The germline CDR1 and CDR2 sequences are MDHEN and SYDVKM. The CDR3 sequence is 14 residues long. This CDR3 reads CASSAPSLNYEQYF. The CDR3 nucleotides are TGTGCCAGCAGTGCGCCTAGCCTCAACTACGAGCAGTACTTC.

This clone ranks as medium-sized. V gene TRBV27 combines with J gene TRBJ2-2; 8 nucleotides agree with TRBD1. The CDR3 extends over 13 amino acids. V shed 7 bases, J shed 3 bases, and the junction held 1 base outside the gene matches. Germline values: CDR1 MNHEY, CDR2 SMNVEV (reference sequence). CDR3 coding DNA: TGTGCCAGCAAGACAGGGGACACCGGGGAGCTGTTTTTT. Translating it yields CASKTGDTGELFF.

The chain recombines TRBV7-2 with TRBJ1-4; a weak D match, TRBD1 (5 bases). V was shortened by 2 bases and J by 8 bases, with 15 bases between the two germline ends. The germline V gene encodes CDR1 SGHTA and CDR2 FQGNSA. The CDR3 consists of 15 residues. CDR3 sequence: CASSLIGQGPEKLFF. CDR3 DNA: TGTGCCAGCAGCTTAATTGGGCAGGGCCCAGAAAAACTGTTTTTT.

This chain joins TRBV30 and TRBJ2-7; 8 bases match TRBD1. Trimming removed 0 bases from V and 0 bases from J; junction bases left unmatched: 10. This CDR3 comprises 17 residues. Germline loops: CDR1 GTSNPN, CDR2 SVGIG (reference sequence). The CDR3 region is CAWSVGRTGGFSYEQYV. DNA of the CDR3: TGTGCCTGGAGTGTGGGACGTACAGGGGGTTTCTCCTACGAGCAGTACGTC.

J is TRBJ1-2 and V is TRBV19, with 8 bases that match TRBD1. V dropped 5 bases and J dropped 2; count of bases not matched to a gene: 13. Germline V gene data show CDR1 as LNHDA and CDR2 as SQIVND (reference sequence). CDR3 size: 17 residues. CDR3 region: CASSSSGGGGGNYGYTF. The CDR3 coding sequence is TGTGCCAGTAGTTCGTCAGGGGGCGGAGGCGGAAACTATGGCTACACCTTC.

The V gene is TRBV29-1, the J gene TRBJ2-2; D remains unclear. Germline-derived CDR1 and CDR2 are SQVTM and ANQGSEA. There are 14 residues in the CDR3. The V end was cut by 3 bases, the J end by 0 bases, with 8 bases between. The CDR3 DNA follows: TGCAGCGTTGACAGCGCAACGAACACCGGGGAGCTGTTTTTT. Its translation: CSVDSATNTGELFF.

A few counts support this clone. The chain combines TRBV2 with TRBJ2-7; perhaps TRBD2 as D (5 bases). V dropped 1 base and J dropped 3 bases, with 13 bases sitting between them. CDR1 and CDR2 (germline): SNHLY, FYNNEI. This CDR3 has 15 residues. The CDR3 loop is CASSEETSGNYEQYF. The CDR3 DNA reads TGTGCCAGCAGTGAAGAGACAAGCGGCAACTACGAGCAGTACTTC.

This clone has a handful of counts. The chain uses TRBV7-9 and TRBJ2-2, with D possibly being TRBD2 (6 bases). CDR1 SEHNR and CDR2 FQNEAQ come from the germline V gene (reference sequence). V was cut by 6 bases and J by 5 bases, with 19 bases left in between. The CDR3 is made up of 16 amino acids. The CDR3, as DNA: TGTGCCAGCAGATCTGGGGCGACGGGAGTAACCGGGGAGCTGTTTTTT. Amino acid sequence: CASRSGATGVTGELFF.

This clone was counted a single time. The chain has TRBV9 and TRBJ2-1; D is undetermined. Germline CDR1 reads SGDLS; CDR2 reads YYNGEE. Between the trimmed V and J ends, which lost 2 bases and 4 bases, there was a span of 13 bases. This CDR3 region has 15 residues. This CDR3 reads CASSVSFSEYNEQFF. The DNA for the CDR3 is TGTGCCAGCAGCGTGTCGTTCTCAGAATACAATGAGCAGTTCTTC. Filled out from reference TRBV9 and TRBJ2-1, the complete variable domain reads DSGVTQTPKHLITATGQRVTLRCSPRSGDLSVYWYQQSLDQGLQFLIQYYNGEERAKGNILERFSAQQFPDLHSELNLSSLELGDSALYFCASSVSFSEYNEQFFGPGTRLTVL.

J is TRBJ2-7 and V is TRBV19; 9 nucleotides agree with TRBD1. With V trimmed by 5 bases and J by 3 bases, 8 bases remained unmatched. This CDR3 region has 15 residues. CDR1 and CDR2 (germline): LNHDA, SQIVND (reference sequence). The CDR3 loop is CASSPPGTGFYEQYF. The CDR3 DNA sequence: TGTGCCAGTAGTCCACCCGGGACAGGGTTCTACGAGCAGTACTTC.

This sequence joins TRBV14 and TRBJ2-2; TRBD2 agrees at 9 bases. The CDR3 is 16 amino acids. The germline CDR1 and CDR2 sequences are SGHDN and FVKESK. Trimming took 5 bases from V and 3 from J; bases not matched to a gene: 7. The CDR3 DNA reads as TGTGCCAGCAGCTCTTGGACTAGCGTTGACACCGGGGAGCTGTTTTTT. Its protein product is CASSSWTSVDTGELFF.

The rearrangement joins TRBV11-2 to TRBJ2-3; TRBD2 matches at 12 bases. The CDR3 sequence is 16 residues long. CDR1 is SGHAT and CDR2 is FQNNGV in the germline V gene. Trimming took 2 bases from V and 3 from J; bases not matched to a gene: 3. The chain's CDR3 is CASSLLAGGPTDTQYF. The CDR3, as DNA: TGTGCCAGCAGCTTACTAGCGGGGGGGCCAACAGATACGCAGTATTTT.

The CDR3 DNA reads as TGTGCCATCAGCCCGGGACTAGCGGGAGTCGGCACAGATACGCAGTATTTT. Amino acid sequence: CAISPGLAGVGTDTQYF. The chain combines TRBV10-3 with TRBJ2-3; 14 bases agree with TRBD2. This CDR3 contains 17 residues. From germline, CDR1 is ENHRY and CDR2 SYGVKD. V lost 6 bases, J lost 1 base, and 6 bases stayed unmatched.

The chain joins TRBV11-2 to TRBJ2-3; D gene unclear. The CDR3 sequence is 11 residues long. Trimming shortened V by 4 bases and J by 6 bases, and 5 bases separated the two germline ends. Germline V lookup: CDR1 SGHAT, CDR2 FQNNGV. CDR3 sequence (DNA): TGTGCCAGCAGCTCAGGCGATACGCAGTATTTT. This encodes CASSSGDTQYF. The variable domain in full, completed from reference TRBV11-2 and TRBJ2-3, reads EAGVAQSPRYKIIEKRQSVAFWCNPISGHATLYWYQQILGQGPKLLIQFQNNGVVDDSQLPKDRFSAERLKGVDSTLKIQPAKLEDSAVYLCASSSGDTQYFGPGTRLTVL.

This clone was seen only once. Its ends do not fully match the called genes, so a read error is possible. The CDR3 loop reads CTSSFPLTEIEAFF. CDR3 DNA: TGTACCAGCAGTTTTCCCCTGACAGAAATTGAAGCTTTCTTT. The chain uses TRBV28 and TRBJ1-1, with D perhaps matching TRBD1 (5 bases). CDR1 and CDR2 from the germline V gene are MDHEN and SYDVKM. The CDR3 contains 14 residues.

The chain employs TRBV2 and TRBJ2-3; the match to TRBD2 covers 9 bases. The CDR3 is 14 amino acids. Losses at the gene ends were 7 bases for V and 2 bases for J; bases not matched to a gene: 4. The V gene's germline CDR1 is SNHLY and CDR2 FYNNEI. CDR3 in DNA: TGTGCCAGCACCCGACTAGCGGTCACAGATACGCAGTATTTT. Protein product: CASTRLAVTDTQYF.

This chain connects TRBV19 to TRBJ2-7; 9 bases agree with TRBD2. CDR3 length: 13 residues. Trimming cost V 5 bases and J 6 bases; bases outside gene matches: 5. Germline V gene data show CDR1 as LNHDA and CDR2 as SQIVND (reference sequence). Here the CDR3 reads CASSPRTSAEQYF. CDR3 DNA: TGTGCCAGTAGTCCCCGGACTAGCGCCGAGCAGTACTTC.

This chain uses TRBV10-2 with TRBJ1-5, with a possible D match to TRBD1 (5 bases). From germline, CDR1 is WSHSY and CDR2 SAAADI. V gave up 8 bases and J gave up 1 base, with 15 bases separating them. The CDR3 totals 15 residues. The CDR3 sequence: CASGKGTMSNQPQHF. Here the CDR3 DNA reads TGCGCCAGCGGTAAAGGGACTATGAGCAATCAGCCCCAGCATTTT.

The V call is TRBV10-3, the J call TRBJ2-7; D unresolved. Germline lookup yields CDR1 ENHRY and CDR2 SYGVKD. This CDR3 has 14 amino acids. V gave up 8 bases and J gave up 0 bases, with 14 bases separating them. This CDR3 is CAISPGLASYEQYF. The CDR3 DNA reads TGTGCCATCTCCCCTGGCTTAGCCTCCTACGAGCAGTACTTC.

This chain uses TRBV12-2 with TRBJ1-5; the DNA was not compared with TRBD1, the D call given in the table. TRBV12-2 is tagged as a pseudogene. The CDR3 spans 19 residues. The CDR3 loop is CASRPTGGGQVSCNQPQHF. In DNA, the CDR3 is TGTGCAAGTCGCCCCACAGGCGGGGGACAGGTCTCATGCAATCAGCCCCAGCATTTT.

The chain links TRBV4-2 to TRBJ1-2; no firm D call. Per the germline V gene, CDR1 is LGHNA and CDR2 is YNFKEQ. With 0 bases removed from V and 5 bases from J, the gap between germline ends came to 16 bases. The CDR3 totals 16 residues. DNA of the CDR3: TGTGCCAGCAGCCAAGAAAGGACGGGAGCCTTTTATGGCTACACCTTC. Its protein is CASSQERTGAFYGYTF.

The chain's CDR3 is CASSRETTDTQYF. The DNA of the CDR3 is TGTGCCAGCTCCCGGGAGACCACAGATACGCAGTATTTT. The V call is TRBV7-9, the J call TRBJ2-3; maybe TRBD2 (6 bases). The V end was cut by 8 bases, the J end by 2 bases, with 11 bases between. Germline CDR1 reads SEHNR; CDR2 reads FQNEAQ (reference sequence). The CDR3 length is 13 residues.

The gene calls are TRBV7-2 and TRBJ2-1, with TRBD2 identical over 9 bases. The germline CDR1 and CDR2 sequences are SGHTA and FQGNSA. The V and J ends lost 8 bases and 0 bases, in that order; junction bases with no gene match: 5. This CDR3 is built from 15 residues. DNA of the CDR3: TGTGCCAGCGGCCTAGCGGGGAGCTCCTACAATGAGCAGTTCTTC. It yields the protein CASGLAGSSYNEQFF.

The gene calls are TRBV18 and TRBJ2-7, with 7 bases lining up with TRBD1. CDR1 is KGHSH, CDR2 LQKENI, per germline. The ends lost 3 bases at V and 4 bases at J; junction bases unmatched: 6. This CDR3 is built from 14 residues. The DNA for the CDR3 is TGTGCCAGCTCACCCCCTTCGACAGGGTACGAGCAGTACTTC. This sequence encodes CASSPPSTGYEQYF.

The rearrangement joins TRBV6-6 to TRBJ1-1; TRBD1 agrees at 9 bases. J was trimmed by 3 bases and V by 2 bases; bases with no gene match: 7. This CDR3 has 16 residues. Germline V gene data show CDR1 as MNHNY and CDR2 as SVGAGI (reference sequence). The CDR3 nucleotides read TGTGCCAGCAGTTACCCAGGGACAGGGATGGACACTGAAGCTTTCTTT. This gives the protein CASSYPGTGMDTEAFF.

This chain joins TRBV28 and TRBJ1-1; 9 bases align to TRBD1. The CDR3 runs 11 residues. Germline values: CDR1 MDHEN, CDR2 SYDVKM. The junction had 3 bases not matched to a gene; V was cut back by 4 bases and J by 12 bases. In nucleotides, the CDR3 is TGTGCCAGCAGTTGGGACAGGGATCCTTTCTTT. Protein: CASSWDRDPFF.

The CDR3 sequence: CASSLGEDQPQHF. As DNA, the CDR3 is TGTGCCAGCAGCTTAGGAGAAGATCAGCCCCAGCATTTT. The chain links TRBV11-2 to TRBJ1-5; D gene ambiguous. V shed 1 base and J shed 5 bases, with 6 bases lying between them. This CDR3 contains 13 residues. CDR1 is SGHAT, CDR2 FQNNGV, per germline. Supplemented by reference TRBV11-2 and TRBJ1-5, the full variable domain reads EAGVAQSPRYKIIEKRQSVAFWCNPISGHATLYWYQQILGQGPKLLIQFQNNGVVDDSQLPKDRFSAERLKGVDSTLKIQPAKLEDSAVYLCASSLGEDQPQHFGDGTRLSIL.

V usage is TRBV4-3 and J usage is TRBJ2-2; D not certain. This CDR3 has 15 residues. V lost 1 base to trimming and J lost 2 bases, with 8 bases between them. Germline CDR1 is LGHNA and CDR2 is YSLEER. In nucleotides, the CDR3 is TGCGCCAGCAGCCAAGTAGTCGATAACACCGGGGAGCTGTTTTTT. It specifies CASSQVVDNTGELFF.